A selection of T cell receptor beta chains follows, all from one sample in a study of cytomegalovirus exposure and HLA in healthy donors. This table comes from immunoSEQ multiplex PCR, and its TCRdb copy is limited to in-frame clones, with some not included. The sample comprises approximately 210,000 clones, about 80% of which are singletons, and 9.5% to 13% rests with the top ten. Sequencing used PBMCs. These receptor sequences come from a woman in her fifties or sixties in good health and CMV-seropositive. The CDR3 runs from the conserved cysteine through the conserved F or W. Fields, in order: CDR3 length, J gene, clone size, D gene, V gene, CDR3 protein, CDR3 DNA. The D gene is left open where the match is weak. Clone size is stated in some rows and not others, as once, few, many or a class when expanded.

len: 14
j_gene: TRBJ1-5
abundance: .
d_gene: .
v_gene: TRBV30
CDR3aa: CAWSGAGLGQPQHF
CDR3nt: TGTGCCTGGAGTGGTGCAGGGCTCGGTCAGCCCCAGCATTTT

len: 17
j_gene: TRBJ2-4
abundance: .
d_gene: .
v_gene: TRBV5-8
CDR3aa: CASSLLLWAGAKNIQYF
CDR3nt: TGTGCCAGCAGCTTATTGTTATGGGCGGGGGCAAAAAACATTCAGTACTTC

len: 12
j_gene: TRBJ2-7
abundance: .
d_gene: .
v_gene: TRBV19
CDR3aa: CASSSLSYEQYF
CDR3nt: TGTGCCAGTAGTTCCCTGTCCTACGAGCAGTACTTC

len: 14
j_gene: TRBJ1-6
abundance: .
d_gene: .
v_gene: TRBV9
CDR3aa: CASSVGQGNSPLHF
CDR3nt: TGTGCCAGCAGCGTAGGCCAGGGGAATTCACCCCTCCACTTT

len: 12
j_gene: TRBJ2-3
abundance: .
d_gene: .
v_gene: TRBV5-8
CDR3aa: CASSPRTDTQYF
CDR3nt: TGTGCCAGCAGCCCGCGAACAGATACGCAGTATTTT

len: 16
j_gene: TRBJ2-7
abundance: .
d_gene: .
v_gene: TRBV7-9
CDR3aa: CASSQHRAAKTYEQYF
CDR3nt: TGTGCCAGCAGCCAACACAGGGCGGCTAAAACCTACGAGCAGTACTTC

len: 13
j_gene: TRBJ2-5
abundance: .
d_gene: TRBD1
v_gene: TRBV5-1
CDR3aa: CASSFGTAETQYF
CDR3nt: TGCGCCAGCAGCTTCGGGACAGCGGAGACCCAGTACTTC

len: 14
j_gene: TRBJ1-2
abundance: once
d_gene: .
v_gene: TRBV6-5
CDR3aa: CASKQGHANYGYTF
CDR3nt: TGTGCCAGCAAACAGGGCCACGCTAACTATGGCTACACCTTC

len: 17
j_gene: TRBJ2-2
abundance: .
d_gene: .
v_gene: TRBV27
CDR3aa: CASSLWSVGANTGELFF
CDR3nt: TGTGCCAGCAGTTTATGGTCGGTAGGGGCGAACACCGGGGAGCTGTTTTTT

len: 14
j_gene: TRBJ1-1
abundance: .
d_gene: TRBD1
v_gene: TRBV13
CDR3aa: CASRRGQGGTEAFF
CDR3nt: TGTGCCAGCAGACGCGGACAGGGAGGGACTGAAGCTTTCTTT

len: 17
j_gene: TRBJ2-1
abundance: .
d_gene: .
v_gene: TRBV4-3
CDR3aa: CASSQGGWDITYNEQFF
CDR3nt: TGCGCCAGCAGCCAGGGGGGGTGGGACATAACCTACAATGAGCAGTTCTTC

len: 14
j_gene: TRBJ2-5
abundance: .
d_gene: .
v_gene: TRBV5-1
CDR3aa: CASSLGPSTETQYF
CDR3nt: TGCGCCAGCAGCTTGGGACCTAGCACGGAGACCCAGTACTTC

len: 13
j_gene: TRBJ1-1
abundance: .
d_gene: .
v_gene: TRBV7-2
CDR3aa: CASSQPGNTEAFF
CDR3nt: TGTGCCAGCAGCCAGCCGGGGAACACTGAAGCTTTCTTT

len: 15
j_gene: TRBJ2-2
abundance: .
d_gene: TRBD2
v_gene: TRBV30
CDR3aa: CAWTGKGLAFGELFF
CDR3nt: TGTGCCTGGACCGGAAAAGGACTAGCCTTCGGGGAGCTGTTTTTT

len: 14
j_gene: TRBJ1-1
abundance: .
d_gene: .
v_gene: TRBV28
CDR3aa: CQTLTLGADTEAFF
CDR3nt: TGTCAAACCCTTACACTGGGGGCTGACACTGAAGCTTTCTTT

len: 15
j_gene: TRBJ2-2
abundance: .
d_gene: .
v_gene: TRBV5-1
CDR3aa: CASTPRAGDTGELFF
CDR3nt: TGCGCCAGCACTCCGAGGGCAGGTGACACCGGGGAGCTGTTTTTT

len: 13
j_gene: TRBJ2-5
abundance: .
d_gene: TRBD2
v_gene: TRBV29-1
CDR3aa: CSVLMGGKETQYF
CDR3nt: TGCAGCGTCCTAATGGGGGGGAAAGAGACCCAGTACTTC

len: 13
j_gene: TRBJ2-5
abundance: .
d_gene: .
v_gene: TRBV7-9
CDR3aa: CASSFVRSETQYF
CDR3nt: TGTGCCAGCAGCTTCGTCAGGTCGGAAACCCAGTACTTC

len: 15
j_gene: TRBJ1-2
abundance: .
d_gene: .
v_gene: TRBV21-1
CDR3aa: CASSKEPDPPGGYTF
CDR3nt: TGTGCCAGCAGCAAAGAGCCGGACCCCCCGGGGGGCTACACCTTC

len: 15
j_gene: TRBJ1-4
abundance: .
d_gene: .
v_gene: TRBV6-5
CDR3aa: CASRSTQLTNEKLFF
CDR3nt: TGTGCCAGCAGATCTACACAGCTTACAAATGAAAAACTGTTTTTT

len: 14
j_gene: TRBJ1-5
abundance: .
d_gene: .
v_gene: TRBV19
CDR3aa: CASDTGLDNQPQHF
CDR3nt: TGTGCCAGTGACACAGGGTTAGACAATCAGCCCCAGCATTTT

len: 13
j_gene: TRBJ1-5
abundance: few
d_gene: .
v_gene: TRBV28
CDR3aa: CASSFYSNQPQHF
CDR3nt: TGTGCCAGCAGTTTTTATAGCAATCAGCCCCAGCATTTT

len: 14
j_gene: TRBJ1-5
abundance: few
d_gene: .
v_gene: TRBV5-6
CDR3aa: CASSLGGDGQPQHF
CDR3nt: TGTGCCAGCAGCTTGGGGGGGGACGGGCAGCCCCAGCATTTT

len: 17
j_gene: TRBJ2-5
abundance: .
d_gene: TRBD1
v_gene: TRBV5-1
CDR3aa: CASSLAGTGEGQETQYF
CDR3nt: TGCGCCAGCAGCTTGGCGGGGACAGGGGAAGGCCAAGAGACCCAGTACTTC

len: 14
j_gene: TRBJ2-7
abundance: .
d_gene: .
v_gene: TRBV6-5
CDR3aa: CASSYGSRTDEQYF
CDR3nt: TGTGCCAGCAGTTACGGGTCCCGGACAGACGAGCAGTACTTC

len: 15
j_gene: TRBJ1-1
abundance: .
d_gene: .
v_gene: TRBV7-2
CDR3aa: CASSLLAKLNTEAFF
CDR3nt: TGTGCCAGCAGCTTATTAGCAAAATTGAACACTGAAGCTTTCTTT

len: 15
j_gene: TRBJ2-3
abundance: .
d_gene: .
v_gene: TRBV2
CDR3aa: CASSLDSEGSDTQYF
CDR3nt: TGTGCCAGCAGCCTTGACAGCGAAGGCTCAGATACGCAGTATTTT

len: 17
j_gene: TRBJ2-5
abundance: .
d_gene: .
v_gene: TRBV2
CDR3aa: CASSERVGAGVAETQYF
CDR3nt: TGTGCCAGCAGTGAAAGGGTAGGGGCAGGGGTGGCAGAGACCCAGTACTTC

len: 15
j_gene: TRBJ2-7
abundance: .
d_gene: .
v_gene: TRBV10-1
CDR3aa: CASKRVCLSVHEQYF
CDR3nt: TGCGCCAGCAAGCGAGTCTGTCTCTCCGTCCACGAGCAGTACTTC

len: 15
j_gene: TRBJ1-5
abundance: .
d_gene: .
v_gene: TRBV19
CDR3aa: CASSIGPGFYQPQHF
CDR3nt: TGTGCCAGTAGTATAGGTCCAGGGTTTTATCAGCCCCAGCATTTT

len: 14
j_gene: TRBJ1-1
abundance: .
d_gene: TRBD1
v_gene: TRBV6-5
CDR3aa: CASSSLGQGTEAFF
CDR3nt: TGTGCCAGCAGTTCCCTCGGACAGGGCACTGAAGCTTTCTTT

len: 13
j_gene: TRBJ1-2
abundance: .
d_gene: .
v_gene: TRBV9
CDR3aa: CASSVQGNYGYTF
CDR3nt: TGTGCCAGCAGCGTACAGGGGAACTATGGCTACACCTTC

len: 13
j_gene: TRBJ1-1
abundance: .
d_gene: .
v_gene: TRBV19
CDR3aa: CASSMAVNTEAFF
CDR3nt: TGTGCCAGTAGTATGGCTGTGAACACTGAAGCTTTCTTT

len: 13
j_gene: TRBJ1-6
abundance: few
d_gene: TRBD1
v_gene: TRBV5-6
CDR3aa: CASVMGQGSPLHF
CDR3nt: TGTGCCAGCGTCATGGGACAGGGGTCACCCCTCCACTTT

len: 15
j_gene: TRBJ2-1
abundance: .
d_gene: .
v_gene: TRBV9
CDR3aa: CASSEKWAGNNEQFF
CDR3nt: TGTGCCAGCAGCGAAAAGTGGGCAGGGAACAATGAGCAGTTCTTC

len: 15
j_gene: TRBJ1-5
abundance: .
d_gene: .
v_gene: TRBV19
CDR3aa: CASRVQGRGNQPQHF
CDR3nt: TGTGCCAGTAGGGTACAGGGCAGGGGCAATCAGCCCCAGCATTTT

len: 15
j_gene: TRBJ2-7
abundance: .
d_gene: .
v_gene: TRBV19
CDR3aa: CASSISWGRTYEQYF
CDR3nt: TGTGCCAGTAGTATATCGTGGGGGCGAACCTACGAGCAGTACTTC

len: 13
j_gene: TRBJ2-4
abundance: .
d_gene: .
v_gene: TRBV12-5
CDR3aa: CASGLDTAYIQYF
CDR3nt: TGTGCTAGTGGTTTGGACACAGCATACATTCAGTACTTC

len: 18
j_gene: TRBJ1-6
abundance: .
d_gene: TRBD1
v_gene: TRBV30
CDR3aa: CACLAPGQGLGVGSPLHF
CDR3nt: TGTGCCTGCTTAGCCCCGGGACAGGGGCTCGGCGTTGGTTCACCCCTCCACTTT

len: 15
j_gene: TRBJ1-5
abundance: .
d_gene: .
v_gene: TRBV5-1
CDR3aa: CASSLDGLGNQPQHF
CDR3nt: TGCGCCAGCAGCTTGGACGGGTTAGGTAATCAGCCCCAGCATTTT

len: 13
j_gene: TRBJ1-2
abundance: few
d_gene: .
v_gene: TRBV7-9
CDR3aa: CASSLPYPLGYTF
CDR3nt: TGTGCCAGCAGTCTTCCCTATCCCCTTGGCTACACCTTC

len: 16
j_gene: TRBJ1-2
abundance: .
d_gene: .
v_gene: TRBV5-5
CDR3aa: CASSLALQPTNYGYTF
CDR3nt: TGTGCCAGCAGCTTGGCCCTACAGCCGACTAACTATGGCTACACCTTC

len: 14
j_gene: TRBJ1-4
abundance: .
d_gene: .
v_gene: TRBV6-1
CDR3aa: CATRPRGRWEKLFF
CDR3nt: TGTGCCACCCGCCCGCGCGGGAGGTGGGAAAAACTGTTTTTT

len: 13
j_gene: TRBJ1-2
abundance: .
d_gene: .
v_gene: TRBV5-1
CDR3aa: CASSLGQSYGYTF
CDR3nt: TGCGCCAGCAGCTTGGGACAGTCCTATGGCTACACCTTC

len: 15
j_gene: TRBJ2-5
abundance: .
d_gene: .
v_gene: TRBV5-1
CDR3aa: CASSLEGDAQETQYF
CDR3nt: TGCGCCAGCAGCTTGGAGGGGGACGCACAAGAGACCCAGTACTTC

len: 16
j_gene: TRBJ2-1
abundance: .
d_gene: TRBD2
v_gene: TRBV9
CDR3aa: CASSGPGGRPYNEQFF
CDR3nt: TGTGCCAGCAGCGGACCGGGGGGGCGCCCCTACAATGAGCAGTTCTTC

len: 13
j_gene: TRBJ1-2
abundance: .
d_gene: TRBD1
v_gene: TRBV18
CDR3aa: CASSEQGAYGYTF
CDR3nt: TGTGCCAGCTCAGAACAGGGGGCCTATGGCTACACCTTC

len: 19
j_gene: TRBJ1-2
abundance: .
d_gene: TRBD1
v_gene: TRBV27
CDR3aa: CASSLISLSGGQANYGYTF
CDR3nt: TGTGCCAGCAGTTTGATATCCCTATCAGGGGGGCAAGCTAACTATGGCTACACCTTC

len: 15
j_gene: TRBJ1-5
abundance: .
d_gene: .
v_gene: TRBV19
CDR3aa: CASSAGWGGNQPQHF
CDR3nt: TGTGCCAGTAGCGCAGGGTGGGGTGGCAATCAGCCCCAGCATTTT

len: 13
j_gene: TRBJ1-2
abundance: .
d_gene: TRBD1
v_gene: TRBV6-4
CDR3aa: CASRSGTAGGYTF
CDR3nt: TGTGCCAGCAGATCCGGGACAGCCGGTGGCTACACCTTC

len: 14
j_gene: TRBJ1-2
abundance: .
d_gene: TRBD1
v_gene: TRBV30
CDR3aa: CAWSPGQGAYGYTF
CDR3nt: TGTGCCTGGAGCCCGGGACAGGGAGCCTATGGCTACACCTTC

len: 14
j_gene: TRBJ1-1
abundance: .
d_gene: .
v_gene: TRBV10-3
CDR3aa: CAISDPTENTEAFF
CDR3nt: TGTGCCATCAGTGACCCGACAGAGAACACTGAAGCTTTCTTT

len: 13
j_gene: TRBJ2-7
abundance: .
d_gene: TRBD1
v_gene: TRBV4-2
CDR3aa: CASSQVTGGEQYF
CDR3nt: TGTGCCAGCAGCCAAGTTACAGGGGGCGAGCAGTACTTC

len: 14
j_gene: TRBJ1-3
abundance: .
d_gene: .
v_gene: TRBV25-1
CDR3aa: CASSEARAGNTIYF
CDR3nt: TGTGCCAGCAGTGAAGCCAGGGCCGGAAACACCATATATTTT